This T cell receptor beta chain was profiled in a study of technical replicates of blood from several donors. This clone was recorded only once. Data came from immunoSEQ multiplex PCR; TCRdb stores just in-frame clones and leaves some out. Counted here are some 62,000 clones, approximately 87% occurring once; the ten biggest clones make up roughly 5.6%. Trimming pared 3 bases from V and 0 bases from J, leaving 9 bases between. The CDR3 is 15 amino acids. Germline-derived CDR1 and CDR2 are LNHDA and SQIVND (reference sequence). Sequencing was done on a sample of PBMCs. This clonotype originated in a human donor in good health. Some clones in this sample may be carry-over from other donors' samples. The genes are TRBV19 and TRBJ2-1; D remains unclear. The CDR3: CASSIDSSSYNEQFF. In DNA, the CDR3 is TGTGCCAGTAGTATTGATAGCAGCTCCTACAATGAGCAGTTCTTC.